The TCR beta chain described here comes from a study of post-analysis software for immune sequencing data. Study summary: Included courses were relapsing-remitting and secondary progressive multiple sclerosis; progressive-relapsing multiple sclerosis was also included. Findings and limits, study-wide: About five TRBV segments (TRBV5-6, TRBV5-1 and TRBV20-1 among them) occurred more frequently in patients than in controls. The study found significantly lower normalized Chao1 diversity in multiple sclerosis patients than in controls.

Prepared TCR beta cDNA libraries contained unique molecular identifiers. TCRdb reprocessed the PCR reads via MiXCR and lists one record per CDR3 protein. Among about 210,000 distinct CDR3 sequences listed, roughly 30% were seen once. On this clonotype: Its antigen is unknown.

This CDR3 is built from 15 residues. V was cut by 1 base and J by 0 bases, with 10 bases left in between. Germline CDR1 and CDR2: DFQATT and SNEGSKA (reference sequence). The chain carries TRBV20-1 and TRBJ1-5, with TRBD1 as a possible D gene (5 bases). The sample consisted of blood. The clonotype was recovered from a girl under 18 with multiple sclerosis. DNA of the CDR3: TGCAGTGCTAGAGCCGGGACGGCTAGCAATCAGCCCCAGCATTTT. Translating it yields CSARAGTASNQPQHF.